A selection of T cell receptor beta chains follows, all from one sample in a study of T cells after yellow fever vaccination. A single record per CDR3 protein comes from TCRdb applying MiXCR to the 5' RACE reads. The sample holds hundreds of thousands of distinct CDR3 sequences, around 10% seen once. Here the sequenced sample was PBMCs, taken on the day of the first yellow fever vaccination. The receptors originated from a man in his late teens or twenties who received the YFV17D yellow fever vaccine. The conserved cysteine and the conserved F or W are not part of the CDR3 here.

v_call	j_call	cdr3_aa
TRBV7-6	TRBJ2-1	ASYRDRGGNEQF
TRBV19	TRBJ2-1	ASSIHAGGSNEQF
TRBV27	TRBJ2-1	ASAGLAGGYNEQF
TRBV6-6	TRBJ1-5	ASSWGYQPQH
TRBV4-3	TRBJ2-3	ASSQDLGNTQY
TRBV18	TRBJ2-3	ASSPLRGLSTDTQY
TRBV7-3	TRBJ2-6	ASSFGLRGGANVLT
TRBV7-2	TRBJ1-1	ASSLRRQEEAF
TRBV11-2	TRBJ2-5	ASSPMRETQY
TRBV11-2	TRBJ2-2	ASSPPGELF
TRBV27	TRBJ2-1	ASRAGFGYNEQF
TRBV12-3/TRBV12-4	TRBJ2-5	ASSLGVTSGGGETQY
TRBV12-3/TRBV12-4	TRBJ2-3	ASSLAQRGDTQY
TRBV9	TRBJ1-2	ASSVGADRAYGYT
TRBV5-4	TRBJ1-6	ASSFGPGNSPLH
TRBV19	TRBJ2-1	ASGARGEQF
TRBV2	TRBJ2-7	ACSFRRGPPWGTDEQY
TRBV5-1	TRBJ2-5	ASSLAGAWETQY
TRBV28	TRBJ2-5	ASNSARETQY
TRBV12-3/TRBV12-4	TRBJ2-3	ASSLTGTTDTQY
TRBV20-1	TRBJ1-5	SATAGMNQPQH
TRBV7-9	TRBJ2-3	ASSLAGGLPSTDTQY
TRBV6-5	TRBJ2-3	ASSYSPSTDTQY
TRBV7-2	TRBJ2-7	ASSLAGGRASYEQY
TRBV29-1	TRBJ2-3	SVVLGTGLFYGTDTQY
TRBV27	TRBJ2-7	ASRPRTAYEQY
TRBV20-1	TRBJ2-1	SARGRGATYNEQF
TRBV27	TRBJ2-5	ASSHGTRWETQY
TRBV12-3/TRBV12-4	TRBJ2-5	ASRLNQETQY
TRBV5-4	TRBJ2-2	ASSLEPGANTGELF
TRBV5-1	TRBJ2-5	ASSLSPQRNGGRETQY
TRBV5-4	TRBJ1-1	ASSPPEAFGTEAF
TRBV12-3/TRBV12-4	TRBJ2-6	ASTPLGRAGANVLT
TRBV7-8	TRBJ2-3	ASSLEGRFTDTQY
TRBV27	TRBJ2-5	ASSLLGQQETQY
TRBV11-2	TRBJ1-2	ASRRTGVNYGYT
TRBV4-1	TRBJ1-2	ASSQDPTALYGYT
TRBV5-4	TRBJ1-1	ASSFSIGEAF
TRBV9	TRBJ2-2	ASSGWTGGAIGELF
TRBV10-3	TRBJ1-1	AIRTQGIHTEAF
TRBV7-9	TRBJ1-1	ASSLASPLRYEAF
TRBV4-2	TRBJ2-5	ASSQVGGREETQY
TRBV7-2	TRBJ2-1	ASSSLGRHNEQF
TRBV5-1	TRBJ1-1	ASSLFGGDNTEAF
TRBV7-6	TRBJ2-2	ASSLRLANTGELF
TRBV7-9	TRBJ2-2	ASSLVALDPTGELF
TRBV7-2	TRBJ2-7	ASSLGRVYEQY
TRBV6-1	TRBJ1-6	ASRTPTGPNSPLH